The 4 T cell receptor beta chains below all came from one sample that was sequenced in a study of T cell repertoires in cytomegalovirus infection. A single record per CDR3 protein comes from TCRdb applying MiXCR to the reads. Among roughly 760,000 distinct CDR3 sequences listed, 35% to 45% were seen once. What was sequenced was PBMCs. All receptors come from a human donor in good health (CMV status not recorded). Some clones in this sample may be carry-over from other donors' samples.

This clonotype has more than one count but fewer than ten. J is TRBJ1-5 and V is TRBV27; tentative D call: TRBD1 (5 bases). There are 14 residues in the CDR3. V shed 6 bases and J shed 6 bases, with 15 bases lying between them. From germline, CDR1 is MNHEY and CDR2 SMNVEV (reference sequence). CDR3 residues: CASSIPGQGQPQHF. Here the CDR3 DNA reads TGTGCCAGCAGCATTCCAGGGCAGGGTCAGCCCCAGCATTTT.

The V gene is TRBV6-5, the J gene TRBJ1-1; 11 bases are shared with TRBD1. V was pared by 4 bases and J by 0 bases, with 4 bases of the junction left unmatched. The CDR3 extends over 16 amino acids. The V gene's germline CDR1 is MNHEY and CDR2 SVGAGI. DNA of the CDR3: TGTGCCAGCAGTTGGGGACAGGGGGGGATGAACACTGAAGCTTTCTTT. It encodes CASSWGQGGMNTEAFF.

This clonotype was picked up a small number of times. The chain links TRBV12-3 or TRBV12-4 to TRBJ1-4; D might be TRBD1 (5 bases). V was trimmed by 10 bases and J by 6 bases, leaving 12 bases between them. CDR3 size: 12 residues. The CDR3 is CATRDGDEKLFF. The CDR3, as DNA: TGTGCCACCAGGGACGGGGATGAAAAACTGTTTTTT.

Details on this clonotype: One base away lies a much larger clone, so this may be a sequencing read error. This chain joins TRBV12-3 or TRBV12-4 and TRBJ1-1; D uncertain. The CDR3 runs 12 residues. The CDR3 protein is CARSPPAVEAFF. The CDR3 nucleotides read TGTGCCCGCAGTCCCCCCGCCGTTGAAGCTTTCTTT.